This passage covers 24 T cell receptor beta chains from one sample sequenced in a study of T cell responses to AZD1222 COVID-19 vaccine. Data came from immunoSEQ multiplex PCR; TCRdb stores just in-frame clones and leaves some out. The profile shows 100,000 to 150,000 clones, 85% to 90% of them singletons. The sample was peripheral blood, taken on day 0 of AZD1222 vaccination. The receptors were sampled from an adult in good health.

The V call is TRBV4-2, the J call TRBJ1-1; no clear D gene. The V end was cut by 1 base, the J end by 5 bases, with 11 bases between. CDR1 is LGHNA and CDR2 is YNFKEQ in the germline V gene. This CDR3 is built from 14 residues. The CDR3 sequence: CASSQGVGGTEAFF. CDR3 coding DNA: TGTGCCAGCAGCCAAGGGGTGGGAGGAACTGAAGCTTTCTTT.

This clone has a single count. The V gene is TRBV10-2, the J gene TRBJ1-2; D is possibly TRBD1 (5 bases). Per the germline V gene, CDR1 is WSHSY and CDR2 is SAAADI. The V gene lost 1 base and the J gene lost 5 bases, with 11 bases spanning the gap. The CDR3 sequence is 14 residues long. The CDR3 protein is CASSELRGEYGYTF. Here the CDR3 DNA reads TGCGCCAGCAGTGAGTTAAGGGGTGAATATGGCTACACCTTC.

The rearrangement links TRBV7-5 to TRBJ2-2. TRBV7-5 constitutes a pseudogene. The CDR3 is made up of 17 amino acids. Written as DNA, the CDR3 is TGTGCCAGAAGCTCGGGGCTGTCAGAGGACATGACCGGGGAGCTGTTTTTT. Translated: CARSSGLSEDMTGELFF.

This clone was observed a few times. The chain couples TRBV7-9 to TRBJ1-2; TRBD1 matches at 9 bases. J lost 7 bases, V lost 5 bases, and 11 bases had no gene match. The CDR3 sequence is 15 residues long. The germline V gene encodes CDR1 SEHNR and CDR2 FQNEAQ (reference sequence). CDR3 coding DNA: TGTGCCAGCAGCGCAACCGGGACAGGGCGGAGTGGCTACACCTTC. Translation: CASSATGTGRSGYTF.

The CDR3 DNA reads TGCAGCGTTGAATCCGGATACGAGCAGTACTTC. Protein: CSVESGYEQYF. The chain combines TRBV29-1 with TRBJ2-7; unclear D gene. V was cut by 2 bases and J by 4 bases, with 6 bases left in between. CDR1 SQVTM and CDR2 ANQGSEA come from the germline V gene. The CDR3 sequence is 11 residues long.

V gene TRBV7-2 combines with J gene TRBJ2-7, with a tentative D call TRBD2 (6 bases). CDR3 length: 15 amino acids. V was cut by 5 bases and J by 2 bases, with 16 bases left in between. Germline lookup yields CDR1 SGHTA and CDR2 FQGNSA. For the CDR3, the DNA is TGTGCCAGCAGCCCCGCGGCGGGGAACCCCTACGAGCAGTACTTC. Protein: CASSPAAGNPYEQYF.

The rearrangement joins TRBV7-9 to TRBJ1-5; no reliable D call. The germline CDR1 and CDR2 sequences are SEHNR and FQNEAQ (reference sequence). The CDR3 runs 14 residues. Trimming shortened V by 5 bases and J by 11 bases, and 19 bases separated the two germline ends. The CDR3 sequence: CASSPVEPGISQHF. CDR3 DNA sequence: TGTGCCAGCAGCCCAGTCGAACCCGGCATCTCCCAGCATTTT.

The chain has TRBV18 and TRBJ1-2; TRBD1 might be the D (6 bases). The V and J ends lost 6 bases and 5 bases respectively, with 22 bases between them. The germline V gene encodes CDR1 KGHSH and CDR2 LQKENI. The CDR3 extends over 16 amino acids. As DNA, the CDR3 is TGTGCCAGCTCCCCCGCGACAGGCCTAAACCTTTATGGCTACACCTTC. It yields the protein CASSPATGLNLYGYTF. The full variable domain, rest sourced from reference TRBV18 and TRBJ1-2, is NAGVMQNPRHLVRRRGQEARLRCSPMKGHSHVYWYRQLPEEGLKFMVYLQKENIIDESGMPKERFSAEFPKEGPSILRIQQVVRGDSAAYFCASSPATGLNLYGYTFGSGTRLTVV.

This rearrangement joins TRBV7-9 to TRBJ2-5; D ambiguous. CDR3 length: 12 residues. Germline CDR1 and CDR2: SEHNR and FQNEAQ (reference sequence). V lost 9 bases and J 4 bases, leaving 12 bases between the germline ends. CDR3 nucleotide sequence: TGTGCCAGTACCCGGTGGGGAGAGACCCAGTACTTC. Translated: CASTRWGETQYF. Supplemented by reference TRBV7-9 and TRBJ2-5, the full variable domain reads DTGVSQNPRHKITKRGQNVTFRCDPISEHNRLYWYRQTLGQGPEFLTYFQNEAQLEKSRLLSDRFSAERPKGSFSTLEIQRTEQGDSAMYLCASTRWGETQYFGPGTRLLVL.

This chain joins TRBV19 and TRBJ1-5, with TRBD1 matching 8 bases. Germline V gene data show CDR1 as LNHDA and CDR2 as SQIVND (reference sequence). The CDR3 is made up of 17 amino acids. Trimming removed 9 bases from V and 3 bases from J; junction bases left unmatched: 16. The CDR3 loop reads CASPSPGQANPNQPQHF. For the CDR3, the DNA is TGTGCCAGCCCAAGTCCGGGACAGGCGAATCCCAATCAGCCCCAGCATTTT.

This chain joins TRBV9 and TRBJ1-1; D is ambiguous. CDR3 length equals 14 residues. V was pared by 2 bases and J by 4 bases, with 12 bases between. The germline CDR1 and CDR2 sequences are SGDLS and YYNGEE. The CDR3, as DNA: TGTGCCAGCAGCGTTTCCGGGTTCAGCACTGAAGCTTTCTTT. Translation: CASSVSGFSTEAFF.

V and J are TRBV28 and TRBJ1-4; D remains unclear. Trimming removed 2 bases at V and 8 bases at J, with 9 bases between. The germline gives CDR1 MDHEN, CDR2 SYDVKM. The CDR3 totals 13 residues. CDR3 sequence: CASSLRAREKLFF. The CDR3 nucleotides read TGTGCCAGCAGTTTAAGGGCACGGGAAAAACTGTTTTTT.

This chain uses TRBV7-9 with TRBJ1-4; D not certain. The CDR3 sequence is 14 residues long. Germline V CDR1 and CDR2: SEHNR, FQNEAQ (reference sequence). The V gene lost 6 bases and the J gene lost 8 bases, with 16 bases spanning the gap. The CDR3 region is CASSSAYTKEKLFF. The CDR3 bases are TGTGCCAGCAGTTCAGCTTATACGAAGGAAAAACTGTTTTTT.

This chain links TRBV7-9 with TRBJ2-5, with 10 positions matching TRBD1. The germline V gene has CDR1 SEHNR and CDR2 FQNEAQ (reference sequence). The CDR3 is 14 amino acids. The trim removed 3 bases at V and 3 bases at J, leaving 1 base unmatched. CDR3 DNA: TGTGCCAGCAGCTTGGGGACAGGGGAAGAGACCCAGTACTTC. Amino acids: CASSLGTGEETQYF.

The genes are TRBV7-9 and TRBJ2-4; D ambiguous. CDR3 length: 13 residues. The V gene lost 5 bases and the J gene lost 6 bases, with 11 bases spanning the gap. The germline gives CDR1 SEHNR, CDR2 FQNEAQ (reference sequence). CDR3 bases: TGTGCCAGCAGCCGCCTCCTCTCAAACATTCAGTACTTC. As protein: CASSRLLSNIQYF.

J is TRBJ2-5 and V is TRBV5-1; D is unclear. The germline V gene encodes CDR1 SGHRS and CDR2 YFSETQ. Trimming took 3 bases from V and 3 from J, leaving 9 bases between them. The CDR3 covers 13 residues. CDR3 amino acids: CASSWELKETQYF. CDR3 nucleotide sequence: TGCGCCAGCAGCTGGGAACTAAAAGAGACCCAGTACTTC.

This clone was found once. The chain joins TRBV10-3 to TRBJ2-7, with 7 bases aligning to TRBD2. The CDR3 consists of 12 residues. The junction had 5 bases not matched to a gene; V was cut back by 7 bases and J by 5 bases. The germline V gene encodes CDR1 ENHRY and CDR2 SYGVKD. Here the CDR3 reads CAIKARGDEQYF. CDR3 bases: TGTGCCATCAAAGCCCGGGGGGACGAGCAGTACTTC.

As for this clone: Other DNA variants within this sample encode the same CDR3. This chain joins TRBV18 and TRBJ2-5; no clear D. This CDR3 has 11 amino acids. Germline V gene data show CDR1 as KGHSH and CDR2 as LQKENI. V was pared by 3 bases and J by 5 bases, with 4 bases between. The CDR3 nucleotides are TGTGCCAGCTCACCTTCGGAGACCCAGTACTTC. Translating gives CASSPSETQYF.

The CDR3 DNA is TGCGCCAGCAGCTTGGGGGGAGACAGGGTCTCCTACGAGCAGTACTTC. It codes for CASSLGGDRVSYEQYF. This chain joins TRBV5-1 and TRBJ2-7, with TRBD1 matching over 7 bases. The V and J ends lost 0 bases and 0 bases, in that order; junction bases with no gene match: 6. Germline values: CDR1 SGHRS, CDR2 YFSETQ. The CDR3 length is 16 residues.

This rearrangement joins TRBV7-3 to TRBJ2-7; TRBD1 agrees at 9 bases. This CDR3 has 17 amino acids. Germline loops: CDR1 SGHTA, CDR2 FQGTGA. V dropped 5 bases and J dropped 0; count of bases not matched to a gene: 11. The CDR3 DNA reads TGTGCCAGCAGCGTGTCGAGGACAGGGGTATGCTCCTACGAGCAGTACTTC. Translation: CASSVSRTGVCSYEQYF.

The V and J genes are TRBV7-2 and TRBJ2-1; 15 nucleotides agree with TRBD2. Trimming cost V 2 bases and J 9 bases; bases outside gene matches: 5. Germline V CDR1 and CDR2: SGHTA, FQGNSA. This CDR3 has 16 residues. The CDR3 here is CASSLRTSGGALEQFF. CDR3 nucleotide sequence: TGTGCCAGCAGCTTAAGGACTAGCGGGGGGGCTCTTGAGCAGTTCTTC.

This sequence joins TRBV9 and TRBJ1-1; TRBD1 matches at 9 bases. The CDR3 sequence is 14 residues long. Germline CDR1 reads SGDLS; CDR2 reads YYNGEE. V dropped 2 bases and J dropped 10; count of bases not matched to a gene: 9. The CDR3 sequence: CASSVLPGQGGAFF. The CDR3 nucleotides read TGTGCCAGCAGCGTTCTTCCGGGACAGGGAGGAGCTTTCTTT.

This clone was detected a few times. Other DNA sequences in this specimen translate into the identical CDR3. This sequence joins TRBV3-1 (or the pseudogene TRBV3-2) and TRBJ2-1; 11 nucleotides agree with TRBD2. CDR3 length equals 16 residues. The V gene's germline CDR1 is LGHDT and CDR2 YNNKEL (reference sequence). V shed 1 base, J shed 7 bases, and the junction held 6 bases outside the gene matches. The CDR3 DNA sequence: TGTGCCAGCAGCCAAGCCCGACTAGCGGGGCGGAATGAGCAGTTCTTC. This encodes CASSQARLAGRNEQFF.

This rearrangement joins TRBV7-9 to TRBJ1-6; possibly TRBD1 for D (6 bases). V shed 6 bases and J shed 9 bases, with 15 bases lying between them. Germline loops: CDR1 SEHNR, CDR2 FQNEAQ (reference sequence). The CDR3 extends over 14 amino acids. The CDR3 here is CASRSETGRSPLHF. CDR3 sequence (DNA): TGTGCCAGCAGGTCGGAGACAGGACGTTCACCCCTCCACTTT.